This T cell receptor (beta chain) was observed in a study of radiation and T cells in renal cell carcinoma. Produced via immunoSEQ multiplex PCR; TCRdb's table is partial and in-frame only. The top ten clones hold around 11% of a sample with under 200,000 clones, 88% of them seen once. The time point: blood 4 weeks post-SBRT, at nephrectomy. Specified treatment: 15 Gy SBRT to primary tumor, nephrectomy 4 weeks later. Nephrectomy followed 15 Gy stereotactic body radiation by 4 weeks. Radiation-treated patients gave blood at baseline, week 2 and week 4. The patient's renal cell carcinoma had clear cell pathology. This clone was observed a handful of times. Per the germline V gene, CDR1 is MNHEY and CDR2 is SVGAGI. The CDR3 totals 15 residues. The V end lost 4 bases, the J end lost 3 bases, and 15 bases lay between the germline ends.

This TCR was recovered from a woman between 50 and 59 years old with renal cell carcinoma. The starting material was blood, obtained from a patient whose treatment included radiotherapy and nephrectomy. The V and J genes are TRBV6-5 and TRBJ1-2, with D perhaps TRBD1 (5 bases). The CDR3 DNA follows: TGTGCCAGCAGTTCAATGGGGGGGTGGGACTATGGCTACACCTTC. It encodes CASSSMGGWDYGYTF.